The present TCR beta chain was sequenced within a study of control samples from healthy donors and cancer patients. Profiled with immunoSEQ multiplex PCR; TCRdb holds only in-frame clones, not every one. The sample records tens of thousands of clones, roughly 87% being singletons. Per germline, CDR1 KGHSH and CDR2 LQKENI. The CDR3 length is 15 residues. V was clipped by 6 bases and J by 0 bases, with 11 bases between them. The sequenced sample consisted of blood. V is TRBV18 and J is TRBJ2-2; D gene unclear. The TCR sequence derives from a woman in her 50s in good health. The CDR3 DNA sequence: TGTGCCAGCTCGCGCTCGGACGCGAACACCGGGGAGCTGTTTTTT. Translating it yields CASSRSDANTGELFF.